This TCR beta chain derives from a study of T cells in Graves' hyperthyroidism and ophthalmopathy. The CDR3 consists of 14 residues. V lost 3 bases and J lost 4, with 9 bases in between. In germline, CDR1 is SGHTA, CDR2 FQGNSA. This clonotype was seen repeatedly, ten times or more. Its antigen is not known. General study points: The model anticipated ophthalmopathy a median approximately 6.6 months pre-onset. A model of 13 V-J pairs discriminated ophthalmopathy from stable hyperthyroidism. Blood also held most thyroid clonotypes expanded beyond 0.001.

The PBMCs had their origin in 10 ml of fresh peripheral blood. Researchers took RNA transcripts and amplified the TCR beta CDR3 regions from them. HTBI primers were employed in a first-round RT-PCR of the TCR CDR3. Via MiXCR, TCRdb re-called the multiplex PCR reads, giving one row per CDR3 protein. This sample has approximately 600,000 distinct CDR3 sequences, with around 13% found just once. The source of this sequence is a woman aged 25 to 39 with Graves' hyperthyroidism that later progressed to Graves' ophthalmopathy. This chain links TRBV7-2 with TRBJ2-2; D is possibly TRBD1 (6 bases). Specimen: blood. The CDR3 DNA sequence: TGTGCCAGCAGCTTCGGACAGCTCACCGGGGAGCTGTTTTTT. Translated, it gives CASSFGQLTGELFF.